This T cell receptor (beta chain) was captured in a study of neurological immune-mediated disorders. CDR1 is DFQATT, CDR2 SNEGSKA, per germline (reference sequence). The CDR3 has 15 amino acids. The germline V and J ends were trimmed by 3 bases and 1 base, with 13 bases remaining between them. This clonotype was counted ten times or more. The cDNA was synthesized by 5'RACE incorporating 10-nucleotide random UMIs. TCRdb re-analysed the 5' RACE reads in MiXCR, keeping a single row per CDR3 protein. The table lists roughly 50,000 distinct CDR3 sequences, approximately 10% of them singletons. This chain connects TRBV20-1 to TRBJ1-5; tentative D call: TRBD1 (5 bases). Input material: PBMCs. The clonotype originates from a man between 65 and 85 years old with HTLV-1-associated myelopathy (HAM/TSP). For the CDR3, the DNA is TGCAGTGCTAGGGGGCTCTTGGGGAGCAATCAGCCCCAGCATTTT. Translation gives CSARGLLGSNQPQHF.